These 10 T cell receptor beta chains were all obtained from the same sample, sequenced in a study of synovial regulatory T cells in juvenile arthritis. The study's findings and limits: TCR diversity was lower in inflammation-associated blood Treg cells than in other blood Treg cells.

Only in-frame clones appear in the TCRdb table, and some are missing; sequencing was by immunoSEQ multiplex PCR. In total, the table holds roughly 9,600 clones. No cognate antigen is known for these TCRs. Sample: Treg cells from blood. The subset: HLA-DR+ inflammation-associated blood Treg cells. The receptors originated from a donor between 2 and 35 years old with juvenile idiopathic arthritis.

This CDR3 is CSADLGNTEAFF. This sequence joins TRBV29-1 and TRBJ1-1. The CDR3 consists of 12 residues. Only the protein is available. Germline loops: CDR1 SQVTM, CDR2 ANQGSEA.

This chain uses TRBV29-1 with TRBJ1-1. Per the germline V gene, CDR1 is SQVTM and CDR2 is ANQGSEA. The CDR3 has 13 amino acids. The coding DNA is unavailable. The CDR3 reads CSVLGTGRTEAFF.

The chain joins TRBV18 to TRBJ1-1; TCRdb reports TRBD1, a call that lacks DNA to check it against. Germline CDR1 and CDR2: KGHSH and LQKENI. The CDR3 runs to 14 residues. There is no recorded DNA. CDR3 region: CASSPKQGNTEAFF.

The genes are TRBV4-2 and TRBJ2-5; lacking DNA, the TRBD1 call made by TCRdb goes unchecked. The CDR3 covers 14 residues. The DNA sequence is not available. CDR1 and CDR2 from the germline V gene are LGHNA and YNFKEQ. The CDR3 spells CASSREGVQETQYF.

The CDR3 region is CASSLATVNYGYTF. V usage is TRBV5-6 and J usage is TRBJ1-2; TCRdb calls TRBD1, which cannot be checked without DNA. CDR3 length equals 14 residues. No coding sequence is recorded. Germline V CDR1 and CDR2: SGHDT, YYEEEE.

The V gene is TRBV15, the J gene TRBJ2-1; TCRdb calls TRBD2, which cannot be checked without DNA. Germline CDR1 and CDR2: LNHNV and YYDKDF (reference sequence). The CDR3 has 14 residues. The record lacks a DNA sequence. The CDR3 loop reads CATSSPKLVNEQFF.

The genes are TRBV5-5 and TRBJ1-1; TCRdb returns TRBD1, unconfirmable since there is no DNA. Germline loops: CDR1 SGHKS, CDR2 YYEKEE (reference sequence). The CDR3 has 18 amino acids. The entry carries no DNA sequence. The CDR3 is CASSFSPGQGEGGTEAFF.

The rearrangement joins TRBV6-1 to TRBJ1-3; the D call from TCRdb, TRBD1, cannot be confirmed without DNA. This CDR3 comprises 15 residues. The protein alone is recorded here. Germline CDR1 is MNHNS and CDR2 is SASEGT. CDR3 amino acids: CASSATGGAGNTIYF.

V gene TRBV20-1 combines with J gene TRBJ1-1; TCRdb selects TRBD1, and the lack of DNA leaves this call unchecked. Per germline, CDR1 DFQATT and CDR2 SNEGSKA (reference sequence). This CDR3 has 11 residues. DNA was not recorded. The CDR3 protein is CSAVQGAEAFF.

The genes are TRBV19 and TRBJ2-2; the TCRdb D gene call, TRBD1, has no DNA to confirm it. CDR1 is LNHDA and CDR2 is SQIVND in the germline V gene (reference sequence). This CDR3 is 13 amino acids long. The DNA is not on file. This CDR3 reads CASTRWDTGELFF.